The entry that follows covers one TCR beta chain sequence. The second PCR ran roughly 6 to 11 cycles with a sample-barcoded 5' primer and J-beta primers. MiXCR, applied by TCRdb to the 5' RACE reads, yields one record per CDR3 protein. The repertoire holds about 640,000 distinct CDR3 sequences, around three fifths seen once, with 30% to 40% in the top ten. This sample was taken from a study of blood T cells in healthy people across ages. CDR1 SGHAT and CDR2 FQNNGV come from the germline V gene. The CDR3 loop spans 15 amino acids. This receptor was identified in a man between 60 and 75 years old in good health. Specimen: blood. The chain links TRBV11-2 to TRBJ2-1; no clear D gene. The end of the DNA aligns better with TRBJ2-7, so the J call may be wrong. This CDR3 is CASSKEPTAYNEQYF. CDR3 nucleotides: TGTGCCAGCAGCAAGGAACCCACGGCCTACAATGAGCAGTACTTC.